This T cell receptor beta chain stems from a study of cytotoxic CD8 clonotypes in ibrutinib-treated CLL. In the study overall: The patients, under 13 relapsed/refractory and approximately 16 treatment-naive, included about 18 who were IGHV unmutated.

Libraries were prepared by immunoSEQ multiplex PCR; TCRdb keeps only in-frame clonotypes and omits some of them. The sample has fewer than 300,000 clones, approximately 79% seen once; the top ten hold roughly 5%. The table lists this clone with a count of one. This CDR3 spans 16 amino acids. Looked up from germline, CDR1 is SEHNR and CDR2 is FQNEAQ (reference sequence). The V end was cut by 8 bases, the J end by 0 bases, with 19 bases between. The J gene is TRBJ1-2, the V gene TRBV7-9; D possibly corresponds to TRBD1 (6 bases). The origin of this receptor is a human donor with chronic lymphocytic leukemia. The sequences come from PBMCs, collected at disease progression, from a patient treated with ibrutinib. The CDR3 bases are TGTGCCAGCGGACCACAGGGAAAAGGAGCTAACTATGGCTACACCTTC. This gives the protein CASGPQGKGANYGYTF. Together with reference TRBV7-9 and TRBJ1-2, the CDR3 gives the full variable domain: DTGVSQNPRHKITKRGQNVTFRCDPISEHNRLYWYRQTLGQGPEFLTYFQNEAQLEKSRLLSDRFSAERPKGSFSTLEIQRTEQGDSAMYLCASGPQGKGANYGYTFGSGTRLTVV.